A selection of T cell receptor beta chains follows, all from one sample in a study of blood T cell repertoires in COVID-19. Produced via immunoSEQ multiplex PCR; TCRdb's table is partial and in-frame only. The sample includes about 170,000 clones, approximately 91% of them seen just once. The source material was peripheral blood. These receptors were collected from a man between 18 and 35 years old with COVID-19, enrolled during active disease. The CDR3 runs from the conserved cysteine through the conserved F or W. The D gene is left open where the match is weak. For some rows the clone size is stated as once, few or many, or as a class when expanded; others skip it.

j_call,clone_size,d_call,v_call,cdr3_aa,cdr3_nt
TRBJ2-1,NA,TRBD1,TRBV7-6,CASSLGGQGKYNEQFF,TGTGCCAGCAGCTTAGGGGGACAGGGGAAATACAATGAGCAGTTCTTC
TRBJ2-7,NA,TRBD1,TRBV28,CASSLKDRVYEQYF,TGTGCCAGCAGTTTAAAGGACAGGGTCTACGAGCAGTACTTC
TRBJ1-6,NA,NA,TRBV5-1,CASSSPGDNSPLHF,TGCGCCAGCAGCTCGCCGGGGGACAATTCACCCCTCCACTTT
TRBJ2-7,NA,TRBD2,TRBV7-2,CASSSQGLAAYEQYF,TGTGCCAGCAGCTCCCAAGGACTAGCGGCCTACGAGCAGTACTTC
TRBJ2-7,NA,TRBD2,TRBV7-9,CASSLSLTSGEQYF,TGTGCCTCCAGCTTATCCCTCACTAGCGGCGAGCAGTACTTC
TRBJ1-6,NA,NA,TRBV10-3,CAIKGEGEGLYNSPLHF,TGTGCCATCAAAGGCGAGGGGGAGGGCCTATATAATTCACCCCTCCACTTT
TRBJ2-1,once,TRBD2,TRBV7-6,CASSQRDYGSYNEQFF,TGTGCCAGCAGCCAAAGGGACTACGGGTCCTACAATGAGCAGTTCTTC
TRBJ2-7,NA,TRBD1,TRBV7-9,CASSLPDRNYEQYF,TGTGCCAGCAGCTTACCGGACAGGAACTACGAGCAGTACTTC
TRBJ1-5,NA,NA,TRBV6-5,CASSRTLTGKPQHF,TGTGCCAGCAGCAGAACGCTTACGGGAAAGCCCCAGCATTTT
TRBJ1-6,NA,NA,TRBV6-4,CASKRPGRPLHF,TGTGCCAGCAAACGACCGGGGAGGCCCCTCCACTTT
TRBJ2-2,NA,NA,TRBV7-8,CASSLSAIGTGELFF,TGTGCCAGCAGCTTATCGGCTATCGGGACCGGGGAGCTGTTTTTT
TRBJ1-2,NA,NA,TRBV6-5,CASSNLERYYGYTF,TGTGCCAGCAGTAACTTAGAGAGATACTATGGCTACACCTTC
TRBJ2-7,NA,TRBD2,TRBV29-1,CSVAGSAEQYF,TGCAGCGTAGCGGGATCCGCCGAGCAGTACTTC
TRBJ2-7,NA,TRBD1,TRBV6-5,CASSREDRVTDEQYF,TGTGCCAGCAGTCGAGAGGACAGGGTTACCGACGAGCAGTACTTC
TRBJ2-1,NA,TRBD1,TRBV9,CASSVAPGTGSYNEQFF,TGTGCCAGCAGCGTAGCCCCCGGGACAGGGTCCTACAATGAGCAGTTCTTC
TRBJ1-4,NA,TRBD1,TRBV28,CASSFRTGATNEKLFF,TGTGCCAGCAGTTTCCGGACAGGGGCAACTAATGAAAAACTGTTTTTT
TRBJ1-1,few,TRBD1,TRBV5-4,CASSLAVAIGTGEAFF,TGTGCCAGCAGCTTGGCAGTCGCAATAGGGACAGGGGAAGCTTTCTTT
TRBJ1-4,NA,NA,TRBV9,CASSVGVRSEKLLF,TGTGCCAGCAGCGTAGGCGTAAGGAGTGAAAAACTGCTTTTT
TRBJ1-4,NA,NA,TRBV19,CASGWGKGLLF,TGTGCCAGTGGTTGGGGGAAGGGACTGCTTTTT
TRBJ1-4,NA,NA,TRBV3-1/TRBV3-2,CASSPGPGGDYEKLFF,TGTGCCAGCAGCCCCGGTCCGGGGGGCGATTATGAAAAACTGTTTTTT
TRBJ1-4,NA,NA,TRBV4-3,CASSQPPGRGGEKLFF,TGCGCCAGCAGCCAACCCCCGGGTAGGGGCGGTGAAAAACTGTTTTTT
TRBJ2-5,NA,NA,TRBV30,CAWSSETQYF,TGTGCCTGGAGCTCAGAGACCCAGTACTTC
TRBJ1-2,NA,NA,TRBV5-4,CASSLVAEYGYTF,TGTGCCAGCAGCTTGGTCGCGGAGTATGGCTACACCTTC
TRBJ2-7,NA,TRBD1,TRBV28,CASGRTGDSYEQYF,TGTGCCAGCGGAAGGACAGGGGATTCGTACGAGCAGTACTTC
TRBJ1-4,NA,TRBD1,TRBV4-2,CASSQSPGQGAEKLFF,TGTGCCAGCAGCCAATCACCGGGACAGGGGGCTGAAAAACTGTTTTTT
TRBJ2-6,NA,NA,TRBV5-6,CATGRDTSSGANVLTF,TGTGCCACCGGCCGGGACACCTCCTCTGGGGCCAACGTCCTGACTTTC
TRBJ1-3,few,TRBD1,TRBV19,CASSKSGGTASSGNTIYF,TGTGCCAGTAGTAAGAGCGGGGGGACAGCGAGCTCTGGAAACACCATATATTTT
TRBJ2-1,NA,TRBD2,TRBV3-1/TRBV3-2,CASSHPYGTGDPSGRAGEQFF,TGTGCCAGCAGCCATCCCTACGGGACAGGGGACCCTAGCGGGAGGGCCGGTGAGCAGTTCTTC
TRBJ1-3,once,TRBD1,TRBV4-1,CASSQGQGAGNTIYF,TGCGCCAGCAGCCAAGGACAGGGGGCTGGAAACACCATATATTTT
TRBJ2-2,NA,NA,TRBV11-3,CASSPWGRTGSTGELFF,TGTGCCAGCAGCCCTTGGGGACGCACAGGGTCAACCGGGGAGCTGTTTTTT
TRBJ2-7,NA,TRBD2,TRBV27,CASSPSSTSGTGEQYF,TGTGCCAGCAGTCCATCCTCGACTAGCGGGACGGGTGAGCAGTACTTC
TRBJ1-5,NA,NA,TRBV19,CASRPTTGLSNQPQHF,TGTGCCAGTAGACCAACCACAGGGCTTAGCAATCAGCCCCAGCATTTT
TRBJ2-7,NA,TRBD2,TRBV7-9,CASSFGGGPYEQYF,TGTGCCAGCAGCTTCGGGGGAGGGCCCTACGAGCAGTACTTC
TRBJ2-1,NA,TRBD2,TRBV6-2/TRBV6-3,CASSYSRLAGPNEQFF,TGTGCCAGCAGTTATTCCCGACTAGCGGGACCCAATGAGCAGTTCTTC
TRBJ2-2,NA,NA,TRBV19,CASRRGVNTGELFF,TGTGCCAGTAGACGCGGGGTGAACACCGGGGAGCTGTTTTTT
TRBJ1-2,NA,NA,TRBV30,CAWSVPLGGLIYGYTF,TGTGCCTGGAGTGTCCCCCTGGGAGGGCTGATATATGGCTACACCTTC
TRBJ2-1,NA,TRBD2,TRBV5-1,CASSRTLSGRANNEQFF,TGCGCCAGCAGCCGGACTCTTAGCGGGAGGGCCAACAATGAGCAGTTCTTC
TRBJ2-2,NA,NA,TRBV7-8,CASRDGSGSGELFF,TGTGCCAGCAGGGACGGATCGGGGTCCGGGGAGCTGTTTTTT
TRBJ2-1,NA,NA,TRBV9,CASSVRWEFNEQFF,TGTGCCAGCAGCGTGAGATGGGAGTTCAATGAGCAGTTCTTC
TRBJ1-3,few,NA,TRBV28,CASSLSGANTIYF,TGTGCCAGCAGTTTATCAGGGGCAAACACCATATATTTT
TRBJ1-5,NA,NA,TRBV4-3,CASSKERSQPQHF,TGCGCCAGCAGCAAAGAAAGGAGCCAGCCCCAGCATTTT